These T cell receptor beta chains were read from a single sample in a study of T cell repertoires in cytomegalovirus infection. One entry per CDR3 protein, called by TCRdb with MiXCR from the reads. Here the sample spans just over 300,000 distinct CDR3 sequences, about a sixth being singletons. Sequencing was done on a sample of PBMCs. These receptors were taken from a human donor in good health (CMV status not recorded). Some clones in this sample may be carry-over from other donors' samples. Each CDR3 is given with its conserved first and last residue. The D gene is left open where the match is weak. Rows give clone size only sometimes, using once, few, many, or a class for an expanded clone.

D	size	J	V	DNA	CDR3
NA	NA	TRBJ1-2	TRBV10-3	TGTGCCATCAGCCAGACCGAACCCTATGGCTACACCTTC	CAISQTEPYGYTF
NA	many	TRBJ1-5	TRBV19	TGTGCCAGTAGTATTTCAACAGGAACTCAGCCCCAGCATTTT	CASSISTGTQPQHF
NA	few	TRBJ2-2	TRBV6-5	TGTGCCAGCAGTTACTGGACCCCGAACACCGGGGAGCTGTTTTTT	CASSYWTPNTGELFF
NA	NA	TRBJ1-1	TRBV11-2	TGTGCCAGCAGCTCCCCCCCCCGGACAGAGAACACTGAAGCTTTCTTT	CASSSPPRTENTEAFF
NA	few	TRBJ1-2	TRBV6-2/TRBV6-3	TGTGCCAGCAGTTACGACGGGAATATTAACTATGGCTACACCTTC	CASSYDGNINYGYTF
TRBD2	NA	TRBJ2-1	TRBV27	TGTGCCAGCAGCCGACCACTAGCGGGGGTGGCCTACAATGAGCAGTTCTTC	CASSRPLAGVAYNEQFF
NA	many	TRBJ1-2	TRBV7-9	TGTGCCAGCCAATCGTGGGGTCTATCTAACTATGGCTACACCTTC	CASQSWGLSNYGYTF
NA	many	TRBJ2-5	TRBV7-2	TGTGCCAGCAGCTTAGCCGGGGACTTCAAGGCCCAGTACTTC	CASSLAGDFKAQYF
NA	NA	TRBJ1-6	TRBV13	TGTGCCAGCACCCCACAGGGAAGCTCCTATAATTCACCCCTCCACTTT	CASTPQGSSYNSPLHF
NA	many	TRBJ2-3	TRBV7-3	TGTGCCAGCAGGTCGAGCGGTAGACTCACAGATACGCAGTATTTT	CASRSSGRLTDTQYF
NA	many	TRBJ1-1	TRBV20-1	TGCAGTGCCCCTCCCCCAGGGAGGGACACTGAAGCTTTCTTT	CSAPPPGRDTEAFF
TRBD1	many	TRBJ1-2	TRBV7-2	TGTGCCAGCACCCTAACTCCAGGGGGTAATGGCTACACCTTC	CASTLTPGGNGYTF
NA	few	TRBJ2-3	TRBV2	TGTGCCAGCAGTGACGGAGGGGGCAGCACGAAAGATACGCAGTATTTT	CASSDGGGSTKDTQYF
NA	NA	TRBJ1-1	TRBV11-2	TGTGCCAGCAGCTTGAATACTGGACGGTTGAACACTGAAGCTTTCTTT	CASSLNTGRLNTEAFF
NA	NA	TRBJ1-2	TRBV11-2	TGTGCCAGCAGCCCAGGGGTGGTTCGGCCGGGAGGCTACACCTTC	CASSPGVVRPGGYTF
TRBD2	NA	TRBJ2-3	TRBV2	TGTGCCAGCAGTACCCGACTAGCGGGGGACCCAGATACGCAGTATTTT	CASSTRLAGDPDTQYF
NA	NA	TRBJ2-5	TRBV5-1	TGCGCCAGCAGCATGGCCGGGACCGGGGAAGAGACCCAGTACTTC	CASSMAGTGEETQYF
NA	many	TRBJ2-1	TRBV6-1	TGTGCCAGCAGGGTCGATACCGACAATGAGCAGTTCTTC	CASRVDTDNEQFF
NA	NA	TRBJ2-7	TRBV5-4	TGTGCCAGCAGCTTGGGAGTGGGTTTGGAGTACTTC	CASSLGVGLEYF
NA	NA	TRBJ2-3	TRBV12-3/TRBV12-4	TGTGCCAGCAGTCCAACTAGTGCTAGCACAGATACGCAGTATTTT	CASSPTSASTDTQYF
TRBD1	NA	TRBJ2-4	TRBV20-1	TGCAGTGCTAGTAGCGCAGGGGGCATTGCCAAAAACATTCAGTACTTC	CSASSAGGIAKNIQYF
TRBD1	few	TRBJ2-5	TRBV28	TGTGCCAGCAGCCCCGGACAGGGGCTATTTAGGGAGACCCAGTACTTC	CASSPGQGLFRETQYF
NA	NA	TRBJ2-4	TRBV20-1	TGCAGTGCTAGAGAGAACGAGAACATTCAGTACTTC	CSARENENIQYF
NA	many	TRBJ1-2	TRBV7-2	TGTGCCAGCAGCGCCTCAGGGCAGGGTGGCTACACCTTC	CASSASGQGGYTF
NA	NA	TRBJ2-2	TRBV5-5	TGTGCCAGCAGCTTTGCGTACAGTCCGACCGGGGAGCTGTTTTTT	CASSFAYSPTGELFF
NA	NA	TRBJ2-1	TRBV12-3/TRBV12-4	TGTGCCAGCAGAATGAGGGGGGGGGCCTACAATGAGCAGTTCTTC	CASRMRGGAYNEQFF
NA	NA	TRBJ1-4	TRBV18	TGTGCCAGCTCACCTACAGGGTGGTGGACCGGTGGGAAGAATGAAAAACTGTTTTTT	CASSPTGWWTGGKNEKLFF
NA	many	TRBJ1-3	TRBV4-2	TGTGCCAGCAGCAACCCCTTGTACAGGGACTCTGGAAACACCATATATTTT	CASSNPLYRDSGNTIYF
NA	NA	TRBJ2-2	TRBV5-6	TGTGCCAGCAGCTTGGTCAGGGCCGGGGAGCTGTTTTTT	CASSLVRAGELFF
NA	NA	TRBJ1-2	TRBV10-3	TGTGCCATCAGTCCTTCGGGCAGGGTTAACTATGGCTACACCTTC	CAISPSGRVNYGYTF
TRBD1	many	TRBJ2-5	TRBV7-2	TGTGCCAGCAGCGGCCAGGGGGCGTGGGAGACCCAGTACTTC	CASSGQGAWETQYF